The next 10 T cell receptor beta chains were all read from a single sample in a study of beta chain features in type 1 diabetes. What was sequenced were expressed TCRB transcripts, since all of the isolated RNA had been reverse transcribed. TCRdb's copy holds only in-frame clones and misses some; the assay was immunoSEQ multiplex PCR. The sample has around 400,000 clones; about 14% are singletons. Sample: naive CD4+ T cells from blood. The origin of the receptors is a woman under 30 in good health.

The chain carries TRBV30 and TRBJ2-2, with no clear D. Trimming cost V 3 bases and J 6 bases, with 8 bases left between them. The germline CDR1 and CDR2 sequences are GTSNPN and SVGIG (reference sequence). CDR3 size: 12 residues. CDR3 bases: TGTGCCTGGAGGCCCCAGGCCGGGGAGCTGTTTTTT. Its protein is CAWRPQAGELFF. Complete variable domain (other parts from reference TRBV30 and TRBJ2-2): SQTIHQWPATLVQPVGSPLSLECTVEGTSNPNLYWYRQAAGRGLQLLFYSVGIGQISSEVPQNLSASRPQDRQFILSSKKLLLSDSGFYLCAWRPQAGELFFGEGSRLTVL.

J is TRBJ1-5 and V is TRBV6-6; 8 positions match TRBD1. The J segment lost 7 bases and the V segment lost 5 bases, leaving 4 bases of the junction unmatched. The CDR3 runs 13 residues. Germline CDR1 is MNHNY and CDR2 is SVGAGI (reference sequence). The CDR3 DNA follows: TGTGCCAGCAGTGGACAGGGCAGCCAGCCCCAGCATTTT. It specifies CASSGQGSQPQHF.

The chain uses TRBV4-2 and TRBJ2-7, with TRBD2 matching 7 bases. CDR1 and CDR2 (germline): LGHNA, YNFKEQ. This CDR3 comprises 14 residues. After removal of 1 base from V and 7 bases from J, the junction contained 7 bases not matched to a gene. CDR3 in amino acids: CASSQVESSGEQYF. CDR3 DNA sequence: TGTGCCAGCAGCCAAGTGGAGTCTAGCGGTGAGCAGTACTTC.

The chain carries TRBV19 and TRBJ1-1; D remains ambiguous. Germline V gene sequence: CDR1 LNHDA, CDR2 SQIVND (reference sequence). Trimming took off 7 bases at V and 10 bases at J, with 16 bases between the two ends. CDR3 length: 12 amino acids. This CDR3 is CASTPGPAGAFF. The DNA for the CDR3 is TGTGCCAGTACCCCCGGGCCTGCGGGAGCTTTCTTT.

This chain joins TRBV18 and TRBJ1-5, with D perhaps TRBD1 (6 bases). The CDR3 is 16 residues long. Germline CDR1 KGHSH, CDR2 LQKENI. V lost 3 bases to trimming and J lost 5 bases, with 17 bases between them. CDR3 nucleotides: TGTGCCAGCTCACCTTCGGACAGTAGGCTCCATCAGCCCCAGCATTTT. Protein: CASSPSDSRLHQPQHF.

The CDR3 loop reads CASSELSGTEAFF. The CDR3 DNA follows: TGTGCCAGCAGTGAACTTTCGGGCACTGAAGCTTTCTTT. The J gene is TRBJ1-1, the V gene TRBV6-1, with D uncertain. Trimming took off 2 bases at V and 4 bases at J, with 8 bases between the two ends. The germline gives CDR1 MNHNS, CDR2 SASEGT. The CDR3 contains 13 residues.

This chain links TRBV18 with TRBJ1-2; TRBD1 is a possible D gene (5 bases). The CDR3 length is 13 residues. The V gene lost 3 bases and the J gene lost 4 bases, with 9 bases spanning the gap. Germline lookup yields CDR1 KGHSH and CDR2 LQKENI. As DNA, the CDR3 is TGTGCCAGCTCACCGGACAACCGCTATGGCTACACCTTC. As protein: CASSPDNRYGYTF. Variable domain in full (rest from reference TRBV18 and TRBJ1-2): NAGVMQNPRHLVRRRGQEARLRCSPMKGHSHVYWYRQLPEEGLKFMVYLQKENIIDESGMPKERFSAEFPKEGPSILRIQQVVRGDSAAYFCASSPDNRYGYTFGSGTRLTVV.

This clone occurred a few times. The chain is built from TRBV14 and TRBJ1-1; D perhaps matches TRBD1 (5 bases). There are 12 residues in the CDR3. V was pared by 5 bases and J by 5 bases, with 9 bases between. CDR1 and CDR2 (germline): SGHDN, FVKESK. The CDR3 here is CASSDGGTEAFF. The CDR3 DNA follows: TGTGCCAGCAGCGACGGGGGGACTGAAGCTTTCTTT.

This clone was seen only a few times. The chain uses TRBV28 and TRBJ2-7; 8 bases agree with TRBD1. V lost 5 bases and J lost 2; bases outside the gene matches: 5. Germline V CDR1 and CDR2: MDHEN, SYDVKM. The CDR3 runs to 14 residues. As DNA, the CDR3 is TGTGCCAGCAGTCAGACAGGGGCGGCCTACGAGCAGTACTTC. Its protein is CASSQTGAAYEQYF. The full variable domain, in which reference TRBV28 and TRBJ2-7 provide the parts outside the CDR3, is DVKVTQSSRYLVKRTGEKVFLECVQDMDHENMFWYRQDPGLGLRLIYFSYDVKMKEKGDIPEGYSVSREKKERFSLILESASTNQTSMYLCASSQTGAAYEQYFGPGTRLTVT.

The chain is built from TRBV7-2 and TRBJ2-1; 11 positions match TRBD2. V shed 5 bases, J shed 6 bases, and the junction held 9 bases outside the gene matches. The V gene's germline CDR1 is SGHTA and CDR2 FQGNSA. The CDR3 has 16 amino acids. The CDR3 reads CASSATLAGGINEQFF. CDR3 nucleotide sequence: TGTGCCAGCAGCGCCACCCTAGCGGGAGGTATCAATGAGCAGTTCTTC.